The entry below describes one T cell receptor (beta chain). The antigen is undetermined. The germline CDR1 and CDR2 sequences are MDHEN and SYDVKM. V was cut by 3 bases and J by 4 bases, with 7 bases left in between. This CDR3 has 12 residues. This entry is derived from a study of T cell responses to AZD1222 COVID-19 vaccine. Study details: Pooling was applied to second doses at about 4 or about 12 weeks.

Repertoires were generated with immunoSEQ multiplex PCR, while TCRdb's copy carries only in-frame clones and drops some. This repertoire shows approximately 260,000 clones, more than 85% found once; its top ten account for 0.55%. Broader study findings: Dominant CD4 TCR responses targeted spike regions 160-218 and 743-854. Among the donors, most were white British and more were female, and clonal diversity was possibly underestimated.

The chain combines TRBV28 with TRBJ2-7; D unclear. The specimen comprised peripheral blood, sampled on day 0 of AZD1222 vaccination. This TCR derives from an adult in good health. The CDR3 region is CASSFSWYEQYF. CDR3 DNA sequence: TGTGCCAGCAGTTTTAGTTGGTACGAGCAGTACTTC.